These 21 T cell receptor beta chains originate from one sample sequenced in a study of Tregs in tolerant kidney transplant recipients. Some clones are missing from TCRdb's copy, which holds only in-frame ones; the method was immunoSEQ multiplex PCR. The table records 85,000 to 100,000 clones, 80% to 95% of them present only once. Here the sequenced sample was CD4+ T cells from blood, taken before the transplant. The receptors derive from a human donor who received a combined kidney and bone marrow transplant.

A word on this clone: The germline gene is not matched at one end of the junction; a read error may be the cause. Other nucleotide sequences from this sample produce the same CDR3. The chain joins TRBV15 to TRBJ2-3, with 12 bases fitting TRBD2. The germline CDR1 and CDR2 sequences are LNHNV and YYDKDF (reference sequence). The CDR3 runs 16 residues. As DNA, the CDR3 is TGTGCTACCAGCAGGAAGACTAGCGGGGGCTCACGGGCGCAGTATTTT. Encoded protein: CATSRKTSGGSRAQYF.

V gene TRBV20-1 combines with J gene TRBJ2-5; weak D call: TRBD1 (6 bases). CDR3 length equals 10 residues. Germline lookup yields CDR1 DFQATT and CDR2 SNEGSKA (reference sequence). V was trimmed by 5 bases and J by 5 bases, leaving 6 bases between them. As DNA, the CDR3 is TGCAGTGCTGACAGGGAGACCCAGTACTTC. Protein: CSADRETQYF.

The chain couples TRBV15 to TRBJ1-2, with 9 bases aligning to TRBD1. Trimming at V came to 4 bases and at J to 5 bases, leaving 2 bases not matched to a gene. Germline V CDR1 and CDR2: LNHNV, YYDKDF (reference sequence). This CDR3 has 13 residues. CDR3 coding DNA: TGTGCCACCAGCACCGGACAGGGGTATGGCTACACCTTC. Protein product: CATSTGQGYGYTF.

V usage is TRBV4-3 and J usage is TRBJ2-1; D is possibly TRBD2 (6 bases). V lost 4 bases and J lost 7, with 20 bases in between. The germline CDR1 and CDR2 sequences are LGHNA and YSLEER. The CDR3 is 16 amino acids. CDR3 in amino acids: CASSPGTSRALNEQFF. CDR3 in DNA: TGCGCCAGCAGCCCCGGGACTTCCCGGGCTTTGAATGAGCAGTTCTTC.

J is TRBJ2-7 and V is TRBV11-1; 8 positions match TRBD1. V shed 5 bases and J 4 bases; nucleotides not matched to a gene: 7. The CDR3 is made up of 14 amino acids. Germline loops: CDR1 SGHAT, CDR2 FQDESV (reference sequence). The CDR3 region is CASSRGQGGYEQYF. CDR3 nucleotides: TGTGCCAGCAGCCGTGGACAGGGAGGATACGAGCAGTACTTC.

The chain links TRBV11-2 to TRBJ2-7; possible D gene TRBD2, 6 bases. Germline CDR1 reads SGHAT; CDR2 reads FQNNGV. V was trimmed by 2 bases and J by 4 bases, leaving 12 bases between them. The CDR3 is 14 amino acids. The CDR3 DNA sequence: TGTGCCAGCAGCTTAAACGGAGGACTATACGAGCAGTACTTC. Its protein is CASSLNGGLYEQYF. The whole variable domain, remainder taken from reference TRBV11-2 and TRBJ2-7, is EAGVAQSPRYKIIEKRQSVAFWCNPISGHATLYWYQQILGQGPKLLIQFQNNGVVDDSQLPKDRFSAERLKGVDSTLKIQPAKLEDSAVYLCASSLNGGLYEQYFGPGTRLTVT.

The V gene is TRBV5-1, the J gene TRBJ2-3; TRBD2 might be the D (7 bases). Germline values: CDR1 SGHRS, CDR2 YFSETQ. This CDR3 comprises 15 residues. The V end was cut by 2 bases, the J end by 2 bases, with 12 bases between. CDR3 coding DNA: TGCGCCAGCAGCTTTAGGGGGGGCCCCACAGATACGCAGTATTTT. Its protein product is CASSFRGGPTDTQYF.

This clone was counted a few times. CDR3 nucleotides: TGTGCCAGTCGTAACCCCTCCGGCAGGGGCACTTTGGGGACTTTCTTT. Translated: CASRNPSGRGTLGTFF. This chain uses TRBV19 with TRBJ1-1, with a weak D call TRBD1 (6 bases). Trimming pared 8 bases from V and 12 bases from J, leaving 31 bases between. The CDR3 length is 16 residues. Germline-derived CDR1 and CDR2 are LNHDA and SQIVND (reference sequence). Drawing the rest from reference TRBV19 and TRBJ1-1, the complete variable domain is DGGITQSPKYLFRKEGQNVTLSCEQNLNHDAMYWYRQDPGQGLRLIYYSQIVNDFQKGDIAEGYSVSREKKESFPLTVTSAQKNPTAFYLCASRNPSGRGTLGTFFGQGTRLTVV.

V is TRBV7-8 and J is TRBJ2-2; perhaps TRBD2 as D (6 bases). Germline lookup yields CDR1 SGHVS and CDR2 FQNEAQ. V gave up 1 base and J gave up 6 bases, with 12 bases separating them. The CDR3 length is 15 residues. The CDR3 reads CASSLVSGAPGELFF. DNA of the CDR3: TGTGCCAGCAGCTTAGTATCGGGAGCCCCCGGGGAGCTGTTTTTT.

The CDR3 loop reads CASSHDRGGFTDTQYF. The DNA of the CDR3 is TGCGCCAGCAGCCATGACAGGGGAGGGTTTACAGATACGCAGTATTTT. This chain uses TRBV4-3 with TRBJ2-3, with D perhaps matching TRBD1 (8 bases). CDR3 length: 16 amino acids. Trimming pared 3 bases from V and 3 bases from J, leaving 16 bases between. Germline CDR1 reads LGHNA; CDR2 reads YSLEER.

The CDR3, as DNA: TGTGCCATCAGTGAGTCTAATGGAGACCAAGAGACCCAGTACTTC. It translates to CAISESNGDQETQYF. The chain employs TRBV10-3 and TRBJ2-5; D remains ambiguous. The V gene lost 0 bases and the J gene lost 0 bases, with 8 bases spanning the gap. CDR1 is ENHRY, CDR2 SYGVKD, per germline. The CDR3 contains 15 residues.

The genes are TRBV6-5 and TRBJ1-3, with 9 positions matching TRBD1. V lost 6 bases to trimming and J lost 4 bases; unmatched junction nucleotides: 7. This CDR3 is 15 amino acids long. Germline V lookup: CDR1 MNHEY, CDR2 SVGAGI. This chain's CDR3 is CASRRDRVVGNTIYF. The CDR3 DNA reads as TGTGCCAGCAGGAGGGACAGGGTTGTCGGAAACACCATATATTTT.

The rearrangement joins TRBV11-2 to TRBJ1-2; TRBD1 matches 11 bases. This CDR3 is built from 15 residues. Per germline, CDR1 SGHAT and CDR2 FQNNGV. V was pared by 5 bases and J by 4 bases, with 6 bases of the junction left unmatched. The CDR3 DNA is TGTGCCAGCAGCCAGGGGACAGGGGGTGGCTATGGCTACACCTTC. It translates to CASSQGTGGGYGYTF.

The V gene is TRBV9, the J gene TRBJ1-2, with TRBD1 matching 9 bases. The CDR3 is made up of 16 amino acids. V gave up 1 base and J gave up 8 bases; unmatched junction bases: 12. Germline CDR1 reads SGDLS; CDR2 reads YYNGEE. Here the CDR3 reads CASSVSPQTGGNGYTF. CDR3 nucleotides: TGTGCCAGCAGCGTAAGTCCCCAGACAGGGGGGAACGGCTACACCTTC.

The rearrangement joins TRBV5-1 to TRBJ2-1; 9 positions match TRBD2. Germline assignment: CDR1 SGHRS and CDR2 YFSETQ. The CDR3 runs to 16 residues. Losses at the gene ends were 3 bases for V and 1 base for J; bases not matched to a gene: 5. CDR3 in amino acids: CASSSRLAESYNEQFF. DNA for the CDR3: TGCGCCAGCAGCTCAAGACTAGCGGAGTCCTACAATGAGCAGTTCTTC.

Only one count was recorded for this clone. The chain carries TRBV21-1 and TRBJ2-7; TRBD1, as called in the table, went unchecked against the DNA. TRBV21-1 is classified as a pseudogene. CDR3 length equals 17 residues. The CDR3 spells CASSLYKKPGENYEQYF. DNA for the CDR3: TGTGCCAGCAGCTTATATAAAAAGCCAGGGGAAAACTACGAGCAGTACTTC.

The CDR3, as DNA: TGTGCCAGCTCACCACTCTTGGTAGGGGGCAGAACAACTAATGAAAAACTGTTTTTT. Translating gives CASSPLLVGGRTTNEKLFF. The rearrangement joins TRBV18 to TRBJ1-4; 7 bases are a match to TRBD1. CDR3 length equals 19 residues. The germline V gene encodes CDR1 KGHSH and CDR2 LQKENI. Germline trimming cut 1 base from V and 0 bases from J; bases unmatched to any gene: 11.

The rearrangement uses TRBV15 and TRBJ2-5; a weak D match, TRBD1 (5 bases). The germline gives CDR1 LNHNV, CDR2 YYDKDF (reference sequence). V lost 3 bases and J 1 base, leaving 9 bases between the germline ends. The CDR3 totals 14 residues. CDR3 bases: TGTGCCACCAGCAGGGGGCGCAGCCAAGAGACCCAGTACTTC. Translated, it gives CATSRGRSQETQYF.

Comment on this clone: This CDR3 is also generated by other DNA sequences in the sample. The J gene is TRBJ2-7, the V gene TRBV18, with TRBD1 matching over 8 bases. Germline V lookup: CDR1 KGHSH, CDR2 LQKENI. The V segment lost 2 bases and the J segment 1 base; nucleotides outside the gene matches: 1. The CDR3 spans 14 residues. The CDR3 coding sequence is TGTGCCAGCTCACCAGGACAGGGTTCCTACGAGCAGTACTTC. It yields the protein CASSPGQGSYEQYF.

The chain recombines TRBV5-1 with TRBJ2-3; D perhaps matches TRBD2 (7 bases). Trimming cost V 1 base and J 2 bases, with 20 bases left between them. Germline CDR1 and CDR2: SGHRS and YFSETQ. This CDR3 is 18 amino acids long. The CDR3 region has the DNA TGCGCCAGCAGCTTGCTACCAAGAACGGGGGGCGCCACAGATACGCAGTATTTT. Its translation is CASSLLPRTGGATDTQYF.

The chain is built from TRBV5-4 and TRBJ1-1; D possibly corresponds to TRBD1 (6 bases). Trimming pared 6 bases from V and 3 bases from J, leaving 15 bases between. CDR1 and CDR2 (germline): SGHNT, YYREEE (reference sequence). The CDR3 runs to 14 residues. The CDR3 reads CASTNRVGDTEAFF. Written as DNA, the CDR3 is TGTGCCAGCACCAACAGGGTAGGGGACACTGAAGCTTTCTTT.